This T cell receptor beta chain was identified in a study of CD8+CD57+ T cells in acquired aplastic anemia. On the study more broadly: Across the sorted CD4+ and CD8+ cells, DNA amounts averaged roughly 3.5 ug. Study-wide results and limits: A significant difference in CD8+ Simpson's diversity between patients and controls was not found.

Using genomic DNA as the template, TCR beta VDJ and CDR3 profiling was carried out. TCRdb used MiXCR to reprocess the reads, holding one entry per CDR3 protein. The repertoire includes tens of thousands of distinct CDR3 sequences, about three quarters of them detected once, and 34% sits in the top ten. Concerning this clonotype: The target antigen is unknown.

This sequence originates from a human donor in good health, serving as a control. Sequencing was performed on sorted CD4+, CD8+, or CD8+CD57+ T cells (not recorded which) from PBMCs.

The CDR3 nucleotides are TGTGCCAGCAGTGAGGGGTCGGCGCAAGAGACCCAGTACTTC. Its translation: CASSEGSAQETQYF. The chain employs TRBV2 and TRBJ2-5; D is ambiguous. The CDR3 is 14 amino acids. The germline V gene has CDR1 SNHLY and CDR2 FYNNEI. V was shortened by 3 bases and J by 2 bases, with 10 bases between the two germline ends.